The TCR beta chain under discussion was sequenced for a study of blood T cell repertoires in COVID-19. For the study at large: PBMCs, B-cell-depleted T cells, or T cells provided the cDNA or gDNA that made up the material.

This clone came up a few times. The CDR3 covers 18 residues. Germline-derived CDR1 and CDR2 are WNHNN and SYGVQD (reference sequence). V dropped 6 bases and J dropped 5; count of bases not matched to a gene: 19. TCRdb keeps only in-frame clones here, not all; method: immunoSEQ multiplex PCR. The sample records fewer than 110,000 clones, roughly 90% being singletons. This receptor was obtained from a human donor in a cohort sampled during active COVID-19. J is TRBJ1-3 and V is TRBV10-1, with TRBD1 matching 7 bases. Input material: peripheral blood. The CDR3 region is CASSLDPGQPPARNTIYF. CDR3 in DNA: TGCGCCAGCAGCCTAGACCCGGGACAGCCACCGGCTCGAAACACCATATATTTT.